The 19 T cell receptor beta chains given below trace back to one sample, sequenced in a study of blood T cells in healthy people across ages. Through a sample-barcoded 5' primer and a J-beta primer mix, a second PCR was run for 7 to 11 cycles. A single record per CDR3 protein comes from TCRdb applying MiXCR to the 5' RACE reads. The table has 780,000 or so distinct CDR3 sequences, about 53% seen once. Sequencing was done on a sample of blood. The receptors were gathered from a man older than 75 in good health.

The chain recombines TRBV3-1 with TRBJ1-2; the match to TRBD1 covers 9 bases. The CDR3 spans 16 residues. J gave up 4 bases and V 0 bases, and 6 bases lay outside the gene matches. Per germline, CDR1 LGHDT and CDR2 YNNKEL (reference sequence). CDR3 amino acids: CASSQEGTGRAYGYTF. Here the CDR3 DNA reads TGTGCCAGCAGCCAAGAGGGGACAGGGAGGGCCTATGGCTACACCTTC.

In this sample, this clonotype turned up a few times. The rearrangement uses TRBV20-1 and TRBJ2-7; 8 positions agree with TRBD2. Germline V CDR1 and CDR2: DFQATT, SNEGSKA (reference sequence). Losses at the gene ends were 5 bases for V and 0 bases for J; bases not matched to a gene: 3. This CDR3 contains 13 residues. DNA for the CDR3: TGCAGTGCTGCTAGCGGGCCCTCCTACGAGCAGTACTTC. As protein: CSAASGPSYEQYF.

The chain joins TRBV6-5 to TRBJ2-5; 9 nucleotides match TRBD1. Unmatched junction bases numbered 11, after V lost 7 bases and J lost 5 bases. This CDR3 is built from 15 residues. Germline assignment: CDR1 MNHEY and CDR2 SVGAGI. The CDR3 DNA is TGTGCCAGCACAATGGGACAGGGAGTAAGGGAGACCCAGTACTTC. Translating it yields CASTMGQGVRETQYF.

The chain combines TRBV20-1 with TRBJ1-2, with D hard to call. The CDR3 contains 13 residues. V was shortened by 6 bases and J by 3 bases, with 14 bases between the two germline ends. CDR1 DFQATT and CDR2 SNEGSKA come from the germline V gene (reference sequence). The CDR3 reads CSAQDFEDYGYTF. CDR3 bases: TGCAGTGCCCAGGATTTCGAGGACTATGGCTACACCTTC.

To note about this clonotype: At one end the junction does not follow the germline gene, possibly because of a read error. The chain carries TRBV5-1 and TRBJ1-4; a possible D gene is TRBD1 (6 bases). The CDR3 runs to 16 residues. The germline V gene has CDR1 SGHRS and CDR2 YFSETQ. CDR3 sequence: CVSSLEGGAANEKLFF. In DNA form, the CDR3 reads TGCGTCAGCAGCTTGGAGGGGGGAGCGGCTAATGAAAAACTGTTTTTT.

The rearrangement uses TRBV6-1 and TRBJ2-2; D is perhaps TRBD1 or TRBD2 (5 bases each). There are 14 residues in the CDR3. V was trimmed by 8 bases and J by 1 base, leaving 11 bases between them. Per germline, CDR1 MNHNS and CDR2 SASEGT. CDR3 loop: CASLGVLNTGELFF. CDR3 sequence (DNA): TGTGCCAGCCTGGGGGTTCTGAACACCGGGGAGCTGTTTTTT.

This clonotype was picked up a small number of times. V is TRBV10-3 and J is TRBJ2-7; D is unclear. Germline loops: CDR1 ENHRY, CDR2 SYGVKD. CDR3 size: 14 residues. Trimming removed 0 bases at V and 2 bases at J, with 8 bases between. CDR3 DNA sequence: TGTGCCATCAGTGAGTCGAAATCAGCCTACGAGCAGTACTTC. This translates into CAISESKSAYEQYF.

The genes are TRBV24-1 and TRBJ1-2, with a possible D match to TRBD1 (5 bases). CDR3 size: 13 residues. CDR1 and CDR2 from the germline V gene are KGHDR and SFDVKD. V shed 8 bases and J shed 4 bases, with 13 bases lying between them. The CDR3, as DNA: TGTGCCACCACCCGGGACCCCTTCTATGGCTACACCTTC. The encoded protein is CATTRDPFYGYTF.

The J gene is TRBJ2-2, the V gene TRBV5-1; 10 bases are shared with TRBD2. V trimming: 0 bases; J trimming: 6 bases; junction bases outside the gene matches: 5. The length of the CDR3 is 16 residues. From germline, CDR1 is SGHRS and CDR2 YFSETQ. CDR3 in DNA: TGCGCCAGCAGCTTGGGTCTAGCGGGAGTGTCCGGGGAGCTGTTTTTT. Translation: CASSLGLAGVSGELFF.

The gene calls are TRBV29-1 and TRBJ2-7, with unresolved D. V was clipped by 7 bases and J by 5 bases, with 9 bases between them. The CDR3 totals 10 residues. Germline V CDR1 and CDR2: SQVTM, ANQGSEA. The chain's CDR3 is CSGKINEQYF. The CDR3 bases are TGCAGCGGTAAAATTAACGAGCAGTACTTC.

The V and J genes are TRBV5-1 and TRBJ2-5; the D gene could be TRBD1 or TRBD2 (5 bases each). V dropped 0 bases and J dropped 4 bases, with 13 bases sitting between them. The CDR3 spans 15 residues. Germline CDR1 is SGHRS and CDR2 is YFSETQ. The CDR3 DNA is TGCGCCAGCAGCTTGGCCGCTCGGGACGGAGAGACCCAGTACTTC. This encodes CASSLAARDGETQYF. Filled out from reference TRBV5-1 and TRBJ2-5, the complete variable domain reads KAGVTQTPRYLIKTRGQQVTLSCSPISGHRSVSWYQQTPGQGLQFLFEYFSETQRNKGNFPGRFSGRQFSNSRSEMNVSTLELGDSALYLCASSLAARDGETQYFGPGTRLLVL.

The J gene is TRBJ2-4, the V gene TRBV5-1; D possibly corresponds to TRBD1 (6 bases). The end of the DNA fits TRBJ2-7 better, so the J call may be wrong. The germline V gene has CDR1 SGHRS and CDR2 YFSETQ. CDR3 length: 17 amino acids. Here the CDR3 reads CASSSGSRQATYDEQYF. CDR3 nucleotide sequence: TGCGCCAGCAGCTCCGGGTCCCGACAGGCCACGTACGACGAGCAGTACTTC.

In DNA form, the CDR3 reads TGTGCCAGCAGCGAGGGGGGGGTTAACTATGGCTACACCTTC. Amino acid sequence: CASSEGGVNYGYTF. The chain has TRBV7-2 and TRBJ1-2, with a tentative D call TRBD1 (6 bases). The germline CDR1 and CDR2 sequences are SGHTA and FQGNSA. The ends were cut back, 5 bases at V and 1 base at J, with 11 bases in the middle. CDR3 size: 14 residues.

In its sample, this clonotype was seen a few times. Its ends do not fully match the called genes, so a read error is possible. The genes are TRBV12-3 or TRBV12-4 and TRBJ2-6; D is possibly TRBD2 (5 bases). The CDR3 spans 15 residues. Here the CDR3 reads CANSLARPGANVLTF. The CDR3, as DNA: TGTGCCAACAGTTTAGCGCGTCCTGGGGCCAACGTCCTGACTTTC.

This clonotype was counted only a few times. The rearrangement joins TRBV11-3 to TRBJ2-5, with D possibly TRBD2 on 6 matching bases. CDR1 and CDR2 from the germline V gene are SGHNT and YENEEA. The V and J ends lost 5 bases and 6 bases respectively, with 16 bases between them. This CDR3 has 14 amino acids. The CDR3 reads CASSPEGGKQTQYF. The CDR3 nucleotides are TGTGCCAGCAGCCCAGAAGGAGGGAAGCAGACCCAGTACTTC. Looking up the rest from reference TRBV11-3 and TRBJ2-5 gives the full variable domain: EAGVVQSPRYKIIEKKQPVAFWCNPISGHNTLYWYLQNLGQGPELLIRYENEEAVDDSQLPKDRFSAERLKGVDSTLKIQPAELGDSAVYLCASSPEGGKQTQYFGPGTRLLVL.

The chain couples TRBV28 to TRBJ2-5; D may be TRBD1 or TRBD2 (5 bases each). The CDR3 length is 14 residues. Germline assignment: CDR1 MDHEN and CDR2 SYDVKM. Trimming pared 4 bases from V and 9 bases from J, leaving 18 bases between. DNA of the CDR3: TGTGCCAGCAGTTACCAGGGACCCCGGTGGGCCCAGTACTTC. Its translation: CASSYQGPRWAQYF.

The V gene is TRBV4-2, the J gene TRBJ2-3; 11 positions agree with TRBD2. The germline V gene encodes CDR1 LGHNA and CDR2 YNFKEQ. This CDR3 is built from 15 residues. After removal of 5 bases from V and 4 bases from J, the junction contained 5 bases not matched to a gene. DNA for the CDR3: TGTGCCAGCAGCGTTAGCGGGAGGGCCCCAGATACGCAGTATTTT. It encodes CASSVSGRAPDTQYF.

The chain employs TRBV28 and TRBJ2-5; 11 bases fit TRBD2. There are 14 residues in the CDR3. Trimming at V came to 10 bases and at J to 5 bases, leaving 9 bases not matched to a gene. The germline V gene encodes CDR1 MDHEN and CDR2 SYDVKM. The CDR3, as DNA: TGTGCCACCCCCTTTAGCGGGAGGGGCGAGACCCAGTACTTC. It is translated as CATPFSGRGETQYF.

This chain joins TRBV29-1 and TRBJ1-1; TRBD1 matches 8 bases. This CDR3 is built from 13 residues. Germline V gives CDR1 SQVTM, CDR2 ANQGSEA. With V trimmed by 6 bases and J by 4 bases, 7 bases remained unmatched. In DNA, the CDR3 is TGCAGCGTATCCGACAGGGGCACCACTGAAGCTTTCTTT. Translating it yields CSVSDRGTTEAFF.